Below, 10 T cell receptor beta chains from the same sample are listed, as sequenced in a study of CD8 T cells in Susac syndrome. RNA amounts of about 0.45 to 1 ug underwent reverse transcription with random hexamers. In TCRdb, the immunoSEQ multiplex PCR reads were re-called with MiXCR into one record per CDR3 protein. The sample lists roughly 80,000 distinct CDR3 sequences; about 92% were seen once. The sequencing input was CD4+ T cells from PBMCs. The receptor source for this set is a human donor with Susac syndrome.

The chain combines TRBV30 with TRBJ1-2; D possibly corresponds to TRBD1 (6 bases). This CDR3 contains 13 residues. V was cut by 2 bases and J by 5 bases, with 12 bases left in between. Germline CDR1 and CDR2: GTSNPN and SVGIG (reference sequence). The CDR3 loop is CAWSPGGPYGYTF. The CDR3 DNA follows: TGTGCCTGGAGTCCGGGGGGGCCTTATGGCTACACCTTC. Drawing the rest from reference TRBV30 and TRBJ1-2, the complete variable domain is SQTIHQWPATLVQPVGSPLSLECTVEGTSNPNLYWYRQAAGRGLQLLFYSVGIGQISSEVPQNLSASRPQDRQFILSSKKLLLSDSGFYLCAWSPGGPYGYTFGSGTRLTVV.

Concerning this clonotype: The junction differs from germline at one of its ends, possibly a read error. The chain links TRBV9 to TRBJ2-7, with D perhaps TRBD2 (5 bases). This CDR3 spans 15 amino acids. Germline CDR1 reads SGDLS; CDR2 reads YYNGEE. CDR3 residues: CASSPSEGRSSEQYF. The DNA for the CDR3 is TGTGCCAGCAGCCCCAGTGAGGGTCGGTCCTCCGAGCAGTACTTC.

The rearrangement links TRBV15 to TRBJ2-3; TRBD2 might be the D (6 bases). Trimming stripped 3 bases from V and 5 bases from J, with 12 bases between. In germline, CDR1 is LNHNV, CDR2 YYDKDF (reference sequence). This CDR3 region has 14 residues. The CDR3 DNA reads TGTGCCACCAGCAGTGGGACTGTTGGAGATACGCAGTATTTT. This encodes CATSSGTVGDTQYF. Combining the CDR3 with reference TRBV15 and TRBJ2-3 gives the whole variable domain DAMVIQNPRYQVTQFGKPVTLSCSQTLNHNVMYWYQQKSSQAPKLLFHYYDKDFNNEADTPDNFQSRRPNTSFCFLDIRSPGLGDTAMYLCATSSGTVGDTQYFGPGTRLTVL.

In its sample, this clonotype was seen a few times. The gene calls are TRBV6-5 and TRBJ2-1; 13 bases fit TRBD2. The CDR3 loop spans 16 amino acids. The V and J ends lost 5 bases and 4 bases, in that order; junction bases with no gene match: 5. CDR1 MNHEY and CDR2 SVGAGI come from the germline V gene. The CDR3: CASSPRLAGGYNEQFF. The CDR3 nucleotides are TGTGCCAGCAGTCCTCGACTAGCGGGGGGATACAATGAGCAGTTCTTC.

The chain joins TRBV20-1 to TRBJ1-1; the match to TRBD1 covers 8 bases. With 2 bases clipped from V and 0 bases from J, the junction kept 5 bases outside the gene matches. This CDR3 spans 15 amino acids. Germline V lookup: CDR1 DFQATT, CDR2 SNEGSKA (reference sequence). This CDR3 is CSARLSTGVNTEAFF. DNA for the CDR3: TGCAGTGCTAGACTCTCGACAGGGGTGAACACTGAAGCTTTCTTT.

The genes are TRBV7-8 and TRBJ2-2; weak D call: TRBD1 (6 bases). The germline CDR1 and CDR2 sequences are SGHVS and FQNEAQ. Trimming removed 5 bases at V and 5 bases at J, with 15 bases between. The CDR3 consists of 15 residues. CDR3 amino acids: CASSADRTGTGELFF. The CDR3 nucleotides read TGTGCCAGCAGCGCGGACCGTACAGGGACCGGGGAGCTGTTTTTT.

This clonotype was found once. This chain joins TRBV5-1 and TRBJ2-1, with 7 bases fitting TRBD2. Germline V CDR1 and CDR2: SGHRS, YFSETQ. Trimming at V came to 4 bases and at J to 8 bases, leaving 12 bases not matched to a gene. The CDR3 runs to 15 residues. CDR3 amino acids: CASSPGGSRDYEQFF. The CDR3 DNA sequence: TGCGCCAGCAGCCCGGGCGGGAGCCGGGATTATGAGCAGTTCTTC. Filled out from reference TRBV5-1 and TRBJ2-1, the complete variable domain reads KAGVTQTPRYLIKTRGQQVTLSCSPISGHRSVSWYQQTPGQGLQFLFEYFSETQRNKGNFPGRFSGRQFSNSRSEMNVSTLELGDSALYLCASSPGGSRDYEQFFGPGTRLTVL.

This chain links TRBV20-1 with TRBJ2-4; 9 nucleotides agree with TRBD2. The germline V gene encodes CDR1 DFQATT and CDR2 SNEGSKA (reference sequence). V was clipped by 0 bases and J by 4 bases; unmatched bases: 7. This CDR3 is 16 amino acids long. The CDR3 bases are TGCAGTGCTAGAGAAGGTAGCGGGAGCGGGAAAAACATTCAGTACTTC. It translates to CSAREGSGSGKNIQYF.

This clonotype appeared once. This chain uses TRBV28 with TRBJ2-7; TRBD2 matches at 9 bases. Trimming at V came to 5 bases and at J to 6 bases, leaving 11 bases not matched to a gene. The length of the CDR3 is 15 residues. CDR1 MDHEN and CDR2 SYDVKM come from the germline V gene. CDR3 nucleotide sequence: TGTGCCAGCAGTGGACTGGCGGGAGGGCCGGGCGAGCAGTACTTC. Translated: CASSGLAGGPGEQYF.

The rearrangement uses TRBV19 and TRBJ2-5, with D hard to call. This CDR3 contains 15 residues. V lost 8 bases and J 5 bases, leaving 21 bases between the germline ends. Germline V gives CDR1 LNHDA, CDR2 SQIVND (reference sequence). The CDR3 DNA is TGTGCCAGTCGACCGCGGATAGGAAGCCGGGAGACCCAGTACTTC. This gives the protein CASRPRIGSRETQYF.